The subject of this entry is one T cell receptor (beta chain). The sample originates from a study of T cells in Graves' hyperthyroidism and ophthalmopathy. The CDR3 is 14 residues long. With V trimmed by 3 bases and J by 5 bases, 4 bases remained unmatched. Germline CDR1 SGDLS, CDR2 YYNGEE. Regions amplified from RNA transcripts were the TCR beta CDR3 regions. Carried out on the TCR CDR3, a first-round RT-PCR used the HTBI primer set. Each CDR3 protein gets one entry after TCRdb re-called the multiplex PCR reads with MiXCR. The table includes more than 500,000 distinct CDR3 sequences, about 16% detected once.

V and J are TRBV9 and TRBJ2-2, with 7 positions matching TRBD2. Sequenced sample: blood. The sequence was obtained from a woman in her 30s with Graves' ophthalmopathy. This CDR3 reads CASSAGGGTGELFF. CDR3 coding DNA: TGTGCCAGCAGCGCGGGGGGTGGGACCGGGGAGCTGTTTTTT.